This TCR beta chain was observed in a study of cytomegalovirus exposure and HLA in healthy donors. PCR was performed using 60 Vbeta and 13 Jbeta primers. Assay used: immunoSEQ multiplex PCR; TCRdb lists only in-frame clones, some missing. In the table there are roughly 180,000 clones, about 80% of which are singletons. Germline-derived CDR1 and CDR2 are SGDLS and YYNGEE. The CDR3 is made up of 15 amino acids. The ends were cut back, 7 bases at V and 0 bases at J, with 16 bases in the middle. The clonotype was recovered from a woman aged 18-30 years in good health and CMV-seropositive. The rearrangement links TRBV9 to TRBJ1-1; a weak D match, TRBD1 (6 bases). Material for sequencing was PBMCs. The CDR3: CASGGEGVVNTEAFF. The CDR3 DNA is TGTGCCAGCGGGGGAGAGGGGGTGGTGAACACTGAAGCTTTCTTT.